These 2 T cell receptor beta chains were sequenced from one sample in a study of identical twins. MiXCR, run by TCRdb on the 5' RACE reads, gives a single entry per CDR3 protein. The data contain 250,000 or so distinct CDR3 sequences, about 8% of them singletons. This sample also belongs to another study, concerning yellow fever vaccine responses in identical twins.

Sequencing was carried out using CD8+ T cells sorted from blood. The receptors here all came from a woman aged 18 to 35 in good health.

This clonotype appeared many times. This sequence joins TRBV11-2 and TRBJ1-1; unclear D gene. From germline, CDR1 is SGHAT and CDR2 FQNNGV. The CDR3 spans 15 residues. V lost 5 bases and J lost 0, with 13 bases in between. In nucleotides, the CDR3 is TGTGCCAGCAGCCATCCATGGGGTATGAACACTGAAGCTTTCTTT. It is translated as CASSHPWGMNTEAFF.

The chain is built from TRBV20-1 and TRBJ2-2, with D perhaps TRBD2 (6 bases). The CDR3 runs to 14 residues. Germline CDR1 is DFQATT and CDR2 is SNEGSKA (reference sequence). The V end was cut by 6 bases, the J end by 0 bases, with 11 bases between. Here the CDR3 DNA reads TGCAGTGCAGAGGGACTGGCGAACACCGGGGAGCTGTTTTTT. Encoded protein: CSAEGLANTGELFF.